The sequence of this T cell receptor (beta chain) was determined in a study of blood T cell repertoires in COVID-19. As for the study in general: From T cells, B-cell-depleted T cells, or PBMCs came the material, which was cDNA or gDNA.

TCRdb keeps only in-frame clones here, not all; method: immunoSEQ multiplex PCR. The data contain some 96,000 clones, around 88% of them singletons. V gave up 2 bases and J gave up 2 bases, with 13 bases separating them. Germline lookup yields CDR1 MDHEN and CDR2 SYDVKM. This CDR3 has 16 amino acids. The gene calls are TRBV28 and TRBJ1-3; weak D call: TRBD1 (6 bases). The sequencing input was peripheral blood. The source of this sequence is a human donor in a cohort sampled during active COVID-19. The CDR3 here is CASSLIQGSAGNTIYF. The CDR3 nucleotides are TGTGCCAGCAGTTTAATCCAGGGGAGCGCTGGAAACACCATATATTTT.